Shown below are 23 T cell receptor beta chains from a single sample sequenced in a study of beta chain features in type 1 diabetes. Expressed TCRB transcripts were sequenced after all isolated RNA was converted to cDNA. Repertoires were generated with immunoSEQ multiplex PCR, while TCRdb's copy carries only in-frame clones and drops some. The sample consists of some 330,000 clones, 8% to 13% of them appearing once. Sample: naive CD4+ T cells from blood. The receptors shown here come from a woman in her twenties or thirties in good health.

The chain uses TRBV18 and TRBJ2-1; D is possibly TRBD1 (6 bases). The CDR3 has 15 amino acids. Germline assignment: CDR1 KGHSH and CDR2 LQKENI. The V end was cut by 6 bases, the J end by 1 base, with 13 bases between. For the CDR3, the DNA is TGTGCCAGCTCTTCGAACAGGGAATCCTACAATGAGCAGTTCTTC. Its protein is CASSSNRESYNEQFF.

The CDR3: CAWSDLSGRYNEQFF. The CDR3 nucleotides are TGTGCCTGGAGTGACTTAAGCGGGAGGTACAATGAGCAGTTCTTC. The V gene is TRBV30, the J gene TRBJ2-1; 9 bases fit TRBD2. V lost 1 base, J lost 4 bases, and 5 bases stayed unmatched. Germline CDR1 GTSNPN, CDR2 SVGIG (reference sequence). The CDR3 spans 15 residues.

This clone was seen more than once but under ten times. The V call is TRBV29-1, the J call TRBJ2-7; D unresolved. The CDR3 has 11 amino acids. Trimming left V 5 bases short and J 7 bases short, with 12 bases between. CDR1 and CDR2 from the germline V gene are SQVTM and ANQGSEA. This CDR3 is CSVSRVEEQYF. The CDR3 DNA is TGCAGCGTTAGTCGAGTGGAGGAGCAGTACTTC.

V gene TRBV19 combines with J gene TRBJ1-2, with D hard to call. The germline V and J ends were trimmed by 4 bases and 0 bases, with 9 bases remaining between them. This CDR3 is 14 amino acids long. Germline V gives CDR1 LNHDA, CDR2 SQIVND (reference sequence). The CDR3 DNA follows: TGTGCCAGTAGTAGTTACGGGGCTAACTATGGCTACACCTTC. Protein: CASSSYGANYGYTF.

This clone was seen a few times. The V and J genes are TRBV7-9 and TRBJ2-5, with D perhaps matching TRBD2 (5 bases). CDR3 length: 13 residues. Per germline, CDR1 SEHNR and CDR2 FQNEAQ (reference sequence). The V end was cut by 2 bases, the J end by 4 bases, with 8 bases between. CDR3 sequence reads: CASSLRLLETQYF. DNA for the CDR3: TGTGCCAGCAGCTTAAGACTATTAGAGACCCAGTACTTC. The full variable domain, in which reference TRBV7-9 and TRBJ2-5 provide the parts outside the CDR3, is DTGVSQNPRHKITKRGQNVTFRCDPISEHNRLYWYRQTLGQGPEFLTYFQNEAQLEKSRLLSDRFSAERPKGSFSTLEIQRTEQGDSAMYLCASSLRLLETQYFGPGTRLLVL.

This clone was observed once. V is TRBV4-3 and J is TRBJ1-3; D gene ambiguous. V was clipped by 0 bases and J by 3 bases, with 12 bases between them. Germline CDR1 and CDR2: LGHNA and YSLEER. The CDR3 runs to 16 residues. For the CDR3, the DNA is TGCGCCAGCAGCCAAGATCGGAGGGTGGGTGGAAACACCATATATTTT. Residues: CASSQDRRVGGNTIYF.

This clone was observed a handful of times. The CDR3 DNA follows: TGTGCCAGCAGTGAAGCGGTGGACAGCATCTATGGCTACACCTTC. Amino acids: CASSEAVDSIYGYTF. The V gene is TRBV2, the J gene TRBJ1-2, with D possibly TRBD1 on 6 matching bases. CDR1 and CDR2 (germline): SNHLY, FYNNEI. CDR3 length: 15 residues. The germline V and J ends were trimmed by 0 bases and 4 bases, with 12 bases remaining between them.

The chain is built from TRBV28 and TRBJ2-7, with 14 bases aligning to TRBD2. The trim removed 2 bases at V and 6 bases at J, leaving 12 bases unmatched. The CDR3 has 18 residues. Germline CDR1 reads MDHEN; CDR2 reads SYDVKM. As DNA, the CDR3 is TGTGCCAGCAGTTTACCCCCTTTAGGGACTAGCGGGAGTAGCGAGCAGTACTTC. Encoded protein: CASSLPPLGTSGSSEQYF.

This clone has more than one count but fewer than ten. The CDR3 sequence: CASRPSGGQETQYF. CDR3 in DNA: TGTGCAAGTCGCCCCTCGGGGGGGCAAGAGACCCAGTACTTC. The rearrangement joins TRBV12-2 to TRBJ2-5; the D call TRBD2 from the table was never checked on the DNA. TRBV12-2 is given as a pseudogene. There are 14 residues in the CDR3.

This clone was seen more than once but under ten times. The gene calls are TRBV28 and TRBJ2-7; 7 bases fit TRBD1. Germline V gene sequence: CDR1 MDHEN, CDR2 SYDVKM. The CDR3 totals 13 residues. Trimming removed 6 bases from V and 3 bases from J; junction bases left unmatched: 5. The CDR3 nucleotides are TGTGCCAGCAGCTCGGGGACAGTCTACGAGCAGTACTTC. Its protein is CASSSGTVYEQYF. The full variable domain, completed using reference TRBV28 and TRBJ2-7, is DVKVTQSSRYLVKRTGEKVFLECVQDMDHENMFWYRQDPGLGLRLIYFSYDVKMKEKGDIPEGYSVSREKKERFSLILESASTNQTSMYLCASSSGTVYEQYFGPGTRLTVT.

The genes are TRBV4-3 and TRBJ2-7; weak D call: TRBD1 (6 bases). The length of the CDR3 is 15 residues. Germline V gene sequence: CDR1 LGHNA, CDR2 YSLEER. V gave up 1 base and J gave up 0 bases, with 10 bases separating them. The DNA for the CDR3 is TGCGCCAGCAGCCAAGCCACAGGGAGCTCCTACGAGCAGTACTTC. It yields the protein CASSQATGSSYEQYF.

This clone has only a few counts. Other nucleotide sequences from this sample produce the same CDR3. This chain uses TRBV5-1 with TRBJ2-2; perhaps TRBD1 as D (5 bases). The germline gives CDR1 SGHRS, CDR2 YFSETQ. V was clipped by 1 base and J by 5 bases, with 9 bases between them. The CDR3 has 14 residues. The CDR3 DNA follows: TGCGCCAGCAGCTTGACAGGTGGTACCGGGGAGCTGTTTTTT. Its protein is CASSLTGGTGELFF.

This chain links TRBV15 with TRBJ2-7; perhaps TRBD2 as D (5 bases). The germline CDR1 and CDR2 sequences are LNHNV and YYDKDF (reference sequence). This CDR3 contains 17 residues. The V and J ends lost 0 bases and 0 bases respectively, with 15 bases between them. Written as DNA, the CDR3 is TGTGCCACCAGCAGAGATATATCGGGATCACCCTCCTACGAGCAGTACTTC. It is translated as CATSRDISGSPSYEQYF.

This chain uses TRBV11-2 with TRBJ2-7, with 8 bases identical to TRBD2. The CDR3 runs to 18 residues. Germline CDR1 SGHAT, CDR2 FQNNGV. Germline trimming cut 1 base from V and 1 base from J; bases unmatched to any gene: 12. The CDR3 spells CASSLGVGRAGRSYEQYF. The CDR3, as DNA: TGTGCCAGCAGCTTAGGGGTCGGGAGGGCTGGGCGATCCTACGAGCAGTACTTC.

This sequence joins TRBV9 and TRBJ1-4; TRBD1 agrees at 7 bases. V gave up 4 bases and J gave up 4 bases; unmatched junction bases: 7. The CDR3 consists of 15 residues. Germline loops: CDR1 SGDLS, CDR2 YYNGEE. CDR3 sequence (DNA): TGTGCCAGCAGCCCCAGGGGGTCGGTTAATGAAAAACTGTTTTTT. Its translation: CASSPRGSVNEKLFF.

The chain joins TRBV9 to TRBJ1-1; possible D gene TRBD1, 6 bases. This CDR3 is built from 16 residues. CDR1 and CDR2 (germline): SGDLS, YYNGEE. Trimming took 0 bases from V and 2 from J, leaving 14 bases between them. The CDR3 nucleotides read TGTGCCAGCAGCGTAGGCGGGGGGGCGTCAAACACTGAAGCTTTCTTT. This gives the protein CASSVGGGASNTEAFF.

V usage is TRBV11-2 and J usage is TRBJ2-4, with a possible D match to TRBD2 (6 bases). Trimming took 1 base from V and 5 from J, leaving 6 bases between them. Germline CDR1 is SGHAT and CDR2 is FQNNGV. CDR3 length equals 13 residues. CDR3 sequence reads: CASSLAGENIQYF. CDR3 in DNA: TGTGCCAGCAGCTTAGCGGGGGAAAACATTCAGTACTTC.

The rearrangement uses TRBV4-2 and TRBJ2-4; 15 positions agree with TRBD2. CDR1 and CDR2 (germline): LGHNA, YNFKEQ. CDR3 length: 19 residues. V lost 4 bases to trimming and J lost 3 bases; unmatched junction nucleotides: 10. The CDR3 region is CASSPLRTSGREVKNIQYF. For the CDR3, the DNA is TGTGCCAGCAGCCCCCTAAGGACTAGCGGGAGGGAGGTCAAAAACATTCAGTACTTC.

This rearrangement joins TRBV5-4 to TRBJ2-4; D might be TRBD1 (7 bases). V was trimmed by 4 bases and J by 0 bases, leaving 14 bases between them. In germline, CDR1 is SGHNT, CDR2 YYREEE (reference sequence). CDR3 length equals 16 residues. The CDR3 protein is CASSGGTDLAKNIQYF. CDR3 sequence (DNA): TGTGCCAGCAGCGGAGGGACAGACCTAGCCAAAAACATTCAGTACTTC.

This chain connects TRBV9 to TRBJ2-3; D is perhaps TRBD2 (6 bases). The CDR3 has 16 residues. Germline CDR1 is SGDLS and CDR2 is YYNGEE. V lost 0 bases, J lost 6 bases, and 17 bases lay in between. CDR3 coding DNA: TGTGCCAGCAGCGTAGGGCGCCGGGACTCCTTCGATACGCAGTATTTT. This encodes CASSVGRRDSFDTQYF.

This clone was seen a few times. The chain carries TRBV19 and TRBJ2-7, with D perhaps TRBD2 (6 bases). The CDR3 length is 14 residues. Germline CDR1 and CDR2: LNHDA and SQIVND (reference sequence). Trimming took off 4 bases at V and 1 base at J, with 11 bases between the two ends. Written as DNA, the CDR3 is TGTGCCAGTAGTACCGCTAGCGAATCCTACGAGCAGTACTTC. Protein product: CASSTASESYEQYF.

This clone was found many times. The chain couples TRBV30 to TRBJ2-1, with a tentative D call TRBD1 (6 bases). Germline assignment: CDR1 GTSNPN and CDR2 SVGIG (reference sequence). The CDR3 runs 14 residues. The V and J ends lost 1 base and 3 bases respectively, with 10 bases between them. CDR3 coding DNA: TGTGCCTGGAGTGACAGGGAACGCTACAATGAGCAGTTCTTC. As protein: CAWSDRERYNEQFF.

This clone was counted between two and nine times. This rearrangement joins TRBV28 to TRBJ1-2, with D perhaps TRBD1 (6 bases). The CDR3 sequence is 14 residues long. Germline CDR1 reads MDHEN; CDR2 reads SYDVKM. The ends were cut back, 5 bases at V and 5 bases at J, with 15 bases in the middle. The CDR3: CASSRDTVGYGYTF. The CDR3 bases are TGTGCCAGCAGTAGGGACACCGTGGGTTATGGCTACACCTTC.